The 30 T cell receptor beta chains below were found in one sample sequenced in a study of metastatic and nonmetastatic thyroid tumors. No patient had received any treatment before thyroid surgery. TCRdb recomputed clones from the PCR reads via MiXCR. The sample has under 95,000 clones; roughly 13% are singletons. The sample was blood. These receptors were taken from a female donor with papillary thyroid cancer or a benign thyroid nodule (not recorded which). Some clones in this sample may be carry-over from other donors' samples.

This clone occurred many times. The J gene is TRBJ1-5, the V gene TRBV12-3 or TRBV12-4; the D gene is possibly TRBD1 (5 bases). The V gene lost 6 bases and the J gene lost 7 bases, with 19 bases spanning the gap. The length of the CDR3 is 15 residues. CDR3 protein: CASSPPRGGGQPQHF. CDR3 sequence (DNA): TGTGCCAGCAGCCCCCCCCGCGGGGGTGGACAGCCCCAGCATTTT.

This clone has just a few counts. The CDR3 bases are TGTGCCAGCAGTGAGGCAGCTCTTGGCTACACCTTC. Translated, it gives CASSEAALGYTF. V is TRBV2 and J is TRBJ1-2; D call uncertain. Trimming removed 3 bases at V and 7 bases at J, with 9 bases between. The CDR3 has 12 residues. CDR1 and CDR2 (germline): SNHLY, FYNNEI. The full variable domain, completed using reference TRBV2 and TRBJ1-2, is EPEVTQTPSHQVTQMGQEVILRCVPISNHLYFYWYRQILGQKVEFLVSFYNNEISEKSEIFDDQFSVERPDGSNFTLKIRSTKLEDSAMYFCASSEAALGYTFGSGTRLTVV.

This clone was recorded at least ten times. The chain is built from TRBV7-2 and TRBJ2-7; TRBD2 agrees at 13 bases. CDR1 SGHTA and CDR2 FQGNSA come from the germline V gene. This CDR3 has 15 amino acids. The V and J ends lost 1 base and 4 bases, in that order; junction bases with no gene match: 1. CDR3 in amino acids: CASSLVLAGGYEQYF. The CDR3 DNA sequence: TGTGCCAGCAGCTTAGTACTAGCGGGAGGGTACGAGCAGTACTTC.

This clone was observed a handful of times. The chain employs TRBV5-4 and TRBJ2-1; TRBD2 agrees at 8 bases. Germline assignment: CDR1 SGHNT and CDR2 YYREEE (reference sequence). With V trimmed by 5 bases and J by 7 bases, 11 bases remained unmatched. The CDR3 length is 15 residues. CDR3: CASSGPGLGVNEQFF. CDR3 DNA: TGTGCCAGCAGTGGCCCGGGACTAGGGGTAAATGAGCAGTTCTTC.

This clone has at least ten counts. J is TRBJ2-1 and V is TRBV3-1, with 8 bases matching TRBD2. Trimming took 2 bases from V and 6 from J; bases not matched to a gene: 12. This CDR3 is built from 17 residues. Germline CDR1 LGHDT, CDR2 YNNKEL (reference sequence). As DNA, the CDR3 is TGTGCCAGCAGCCAACTTATGGCCGTAGCGGGGTCCAATGAGCAGTTCTTC. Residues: CASSQLMAVAGSNEQFF.

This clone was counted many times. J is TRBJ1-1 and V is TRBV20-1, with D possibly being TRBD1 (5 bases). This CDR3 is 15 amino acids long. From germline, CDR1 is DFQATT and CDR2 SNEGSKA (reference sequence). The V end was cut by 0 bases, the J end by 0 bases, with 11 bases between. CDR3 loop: CSARDGAGLNTEAFF. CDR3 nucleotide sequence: TGCAGTGCTAGAGACGGGGCAGGCTTGAACACTGAAGCTTTCTTT.

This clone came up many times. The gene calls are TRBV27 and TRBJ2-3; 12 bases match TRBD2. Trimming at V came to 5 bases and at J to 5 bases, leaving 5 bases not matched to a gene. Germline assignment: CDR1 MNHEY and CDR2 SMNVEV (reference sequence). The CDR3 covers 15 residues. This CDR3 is CASSLAGGPVDTQYF. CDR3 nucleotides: TGTGCCAGCAGTCTAGCGGGAGGGCCGGTAGATACGCAGTATTTT.

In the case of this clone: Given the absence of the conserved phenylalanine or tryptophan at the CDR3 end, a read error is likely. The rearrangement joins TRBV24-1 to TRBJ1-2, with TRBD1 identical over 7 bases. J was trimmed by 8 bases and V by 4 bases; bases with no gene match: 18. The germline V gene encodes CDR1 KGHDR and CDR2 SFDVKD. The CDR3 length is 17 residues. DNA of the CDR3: TGTGCCACCAGTGAATCGACAGGGTTGGGTCGGGCAGGCGGCTACACCCTC. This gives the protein CATSESTGLGRAGGYTL.

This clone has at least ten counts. Here the CDR3 reads CASSVVDRGNSPLHF. The CDR3 DNA reads TGTGCCAGCAGCGTAGTAGACAGGGGGAATTCACCCCTCCACTTT. V and J are TRBV9 and TRBJ1-6; 9 nucleotides line up with TRBD1. V was pared by 0 bases and J by 7 bases, with 2 bases of the junction left unmatched. CDR3 length: 15 amino acids. The germline V gene encodes CDR1 SGDLS and CDR2 YYNGEE.

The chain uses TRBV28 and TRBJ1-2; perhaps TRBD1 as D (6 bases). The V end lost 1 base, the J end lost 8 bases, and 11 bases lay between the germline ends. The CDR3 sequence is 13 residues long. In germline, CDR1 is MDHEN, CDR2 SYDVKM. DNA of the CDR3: TGTGCCAGCAGTTTATCAGGGGCGGGAGGCTACACCTTC. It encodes CASSLSGAGGYTF.

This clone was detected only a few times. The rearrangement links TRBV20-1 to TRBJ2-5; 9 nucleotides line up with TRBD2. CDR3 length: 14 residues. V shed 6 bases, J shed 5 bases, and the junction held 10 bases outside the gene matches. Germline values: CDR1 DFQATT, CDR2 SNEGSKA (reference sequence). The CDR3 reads CSALSGSAGETQYF. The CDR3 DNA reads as TGCAGTGCGCTTAGCGGGAGTGCTGGGGAGACCCAGTACTTC.

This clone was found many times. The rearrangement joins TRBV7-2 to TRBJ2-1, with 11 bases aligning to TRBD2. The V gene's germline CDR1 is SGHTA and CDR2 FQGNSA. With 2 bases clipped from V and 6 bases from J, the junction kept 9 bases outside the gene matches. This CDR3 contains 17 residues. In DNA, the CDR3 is TGTGCCAGCAGCTTAAGGAACCTAGCGGGAGGTGTCAATGAGCAGTTCTTC. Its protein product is CASSLRNLAGGVNEQFF.

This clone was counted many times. The CDR3 DNA follows: TGTGCCAGCAGGCCCTCCGGGCCTAACACCGGGGAGCTGTTTTTT. Translated: CASRPSGPNTGELFF. V is TRBV28 and J is TRBJ2-2; D not certain. The CDR3 covers 15 residues. CDR1 is MDHEN and CDR2 is SYDVKM in the germline V gene. The germline V and J ends were trimmed by 6 bases and 2 bases, with 13 bases remaining between them.

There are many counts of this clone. The CDR3 sequence: CAWNLVGDGYTF. The CDR3 nucleotides are TGTGCCTGGAACTTGGTCGGGGATGGCTACACCTTC. The chain employs TRBV30 and TRBJ1-2; D unclear. Germline lookup yields CDR1 GTSNPN and CDR2 SVGIG (reference sequence). The V end lost 4 bases, the J end lost 6 bases, and 12 bases lay between the germline ends. This CDR3 is 12 amino acids long.

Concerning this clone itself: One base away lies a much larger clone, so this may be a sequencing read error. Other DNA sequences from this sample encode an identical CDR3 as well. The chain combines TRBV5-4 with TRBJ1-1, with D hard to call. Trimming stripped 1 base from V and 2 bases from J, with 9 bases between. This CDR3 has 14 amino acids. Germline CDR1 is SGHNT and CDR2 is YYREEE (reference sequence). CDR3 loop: CASSLRQANTEAFF. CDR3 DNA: TGTGCCAGCAGCTTGCGTCAAGCTAACACTGAAGCTTTCTTT.

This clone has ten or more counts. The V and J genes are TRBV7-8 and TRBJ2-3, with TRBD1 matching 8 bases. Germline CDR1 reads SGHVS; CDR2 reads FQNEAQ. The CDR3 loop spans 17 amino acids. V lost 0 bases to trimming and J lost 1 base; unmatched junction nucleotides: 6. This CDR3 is CASSLAQGAVGTDTQYF. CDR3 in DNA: TGTGCCAGCAGCTTAGCCCAGGGGGCCGTTGGCACAGATACGCAGTATTTT.

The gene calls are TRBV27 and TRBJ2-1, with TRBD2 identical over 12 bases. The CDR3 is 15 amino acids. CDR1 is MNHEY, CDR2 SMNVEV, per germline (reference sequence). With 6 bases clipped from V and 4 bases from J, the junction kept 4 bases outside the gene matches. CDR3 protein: CASSQGTSGYNEQFF. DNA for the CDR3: TGTGCCAGCAGCCAGGGGACTAGCGGGTACAATGAGCAGTTCTTC.

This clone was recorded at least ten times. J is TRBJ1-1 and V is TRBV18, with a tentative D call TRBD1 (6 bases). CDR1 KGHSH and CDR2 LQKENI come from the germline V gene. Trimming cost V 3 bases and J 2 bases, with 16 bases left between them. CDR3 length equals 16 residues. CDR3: CASSPPSGAPNTEAFF. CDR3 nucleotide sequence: TGTGCCAGCTCACCCCCCTCAGGGGCACCCAACACTGAAGCTTTCTTT.

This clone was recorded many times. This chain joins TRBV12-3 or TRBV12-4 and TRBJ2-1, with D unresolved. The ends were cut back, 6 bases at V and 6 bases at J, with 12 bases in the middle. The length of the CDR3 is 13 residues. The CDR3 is CASSLGAFNEQFF. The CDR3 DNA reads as TGTGCCAGCAGCCTTGGCGCCTTCAATGAGCAGTTCTTC.

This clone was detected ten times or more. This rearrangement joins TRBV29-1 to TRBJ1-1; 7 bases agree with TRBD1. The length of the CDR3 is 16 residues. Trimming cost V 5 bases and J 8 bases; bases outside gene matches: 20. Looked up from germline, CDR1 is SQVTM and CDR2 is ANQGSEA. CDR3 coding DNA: TGCAGCGTTAAAAGGCTTGATTACGGGACAGCGGAGGAAGCTTTCTTT. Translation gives CSVKRLDYGTAEEAFF.

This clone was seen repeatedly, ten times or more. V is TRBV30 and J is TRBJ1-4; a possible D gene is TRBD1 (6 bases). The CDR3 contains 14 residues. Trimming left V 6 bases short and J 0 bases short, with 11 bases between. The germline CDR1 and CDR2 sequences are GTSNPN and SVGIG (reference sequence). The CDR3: CACTKGATNEKLFF. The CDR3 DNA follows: TGTGCCTGTACAAAGGGGGCAACTAATGAAAAACTGTTTTTT.

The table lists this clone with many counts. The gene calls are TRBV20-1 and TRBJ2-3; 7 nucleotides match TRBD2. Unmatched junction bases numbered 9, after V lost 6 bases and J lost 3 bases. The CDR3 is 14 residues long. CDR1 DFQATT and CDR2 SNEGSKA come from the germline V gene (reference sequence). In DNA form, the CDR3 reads TGCAGTGCCTCCCGGGACTATCTTACAGATACGCAGTATTTT. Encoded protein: CSASRDYLTDTQYF.

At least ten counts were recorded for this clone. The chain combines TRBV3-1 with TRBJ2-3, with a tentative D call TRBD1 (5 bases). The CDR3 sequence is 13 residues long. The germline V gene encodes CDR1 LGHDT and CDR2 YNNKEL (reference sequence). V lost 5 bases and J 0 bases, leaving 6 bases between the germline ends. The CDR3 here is CASSDSSTDTQYF. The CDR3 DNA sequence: TGTGCCAGCAGCGACAGTAGCACAGATACGCAGTATTTT.

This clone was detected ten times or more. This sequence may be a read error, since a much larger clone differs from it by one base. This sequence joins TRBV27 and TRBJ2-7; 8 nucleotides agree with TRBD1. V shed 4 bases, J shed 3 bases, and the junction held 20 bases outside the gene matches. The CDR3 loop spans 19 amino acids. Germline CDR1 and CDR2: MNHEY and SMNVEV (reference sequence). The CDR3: CASSSKTGVGQRSFYEQYF. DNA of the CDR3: TGTGCCAGCAGTTCCAAGACAGGGGTGGGGCAGAGGAGTTTCTACGAGCAGTACTTC.

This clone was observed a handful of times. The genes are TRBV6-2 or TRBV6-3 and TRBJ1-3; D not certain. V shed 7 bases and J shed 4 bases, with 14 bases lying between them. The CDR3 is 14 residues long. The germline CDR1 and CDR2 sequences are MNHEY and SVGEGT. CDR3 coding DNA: TGTGCCAGCACCCTACGGGTCTTCGGAAACACCATATATTTT. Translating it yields CASTLRVFGNTIYF.

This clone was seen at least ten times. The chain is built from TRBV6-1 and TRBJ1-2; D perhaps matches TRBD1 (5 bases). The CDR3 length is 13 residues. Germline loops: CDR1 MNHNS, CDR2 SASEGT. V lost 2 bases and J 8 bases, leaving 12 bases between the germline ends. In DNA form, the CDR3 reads TGTGCCAGCAGTGAATGGGGGGTGGGCGGCTACACCTTC. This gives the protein CASSEWGVGGYTF.

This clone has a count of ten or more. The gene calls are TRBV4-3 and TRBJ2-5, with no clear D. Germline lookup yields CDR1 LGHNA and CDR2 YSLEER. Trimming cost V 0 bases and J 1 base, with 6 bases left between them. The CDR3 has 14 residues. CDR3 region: CASSQDWAQETQYF. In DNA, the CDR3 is TGCGCCAGCAGCCAAGATTGGGCCCAAGAGACCCAGTACTTC.

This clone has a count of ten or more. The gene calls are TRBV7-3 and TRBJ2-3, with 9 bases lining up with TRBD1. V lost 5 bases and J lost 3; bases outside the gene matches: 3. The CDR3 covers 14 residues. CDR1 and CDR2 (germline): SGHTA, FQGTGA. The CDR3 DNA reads TGTGCCAGCAGCCCACAGGGGGCAACAGATACGCAGTATTTT. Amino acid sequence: CASSPQGATDTQYF.

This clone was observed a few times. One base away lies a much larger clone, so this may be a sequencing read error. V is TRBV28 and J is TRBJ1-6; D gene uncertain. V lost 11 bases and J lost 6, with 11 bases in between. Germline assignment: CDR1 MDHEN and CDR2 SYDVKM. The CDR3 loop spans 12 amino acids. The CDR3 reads CAPQDFNSPLHF. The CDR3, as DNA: TGTGCCCCCCAGGATTTTAATTCACCCCTCCACTTT.

The DNA for the CDR3 is TGTGCCAGCAGTGAACGGACAGGGGGGACCTACAATGAGCAGTTCTTC. Protein sequence: CASSERTGGTYNEQFF. The genes are TRBV6-1 and TRBJ2-1; 10 bases are shared with TRBD1. The germline gives CDR1 MNHNS, CDR2 SASEGT. The CDR3 loop spans 16 amino acids. The V and J ends lost 2 bases and 2 bases, in that order; junction bases with no gene match: 3.